Sequencing of this TCR beta chain was carried out in a study of yellow fever vaccine responses in identical twins. Study-level findings and limits: Reports say the vaccine T cell response in twins looked partly convergent and partly personalized.

MiXCR, applied by TCRdb to the RT-PCR reads, yields one record per CDR3 protein. The data show 14,000 or so distinct CDR3 sequences, with 65% to 85% seen just once and about 0.7% held by the top ten. On this clonotype itself: Its antigen is currently unknown.

V was trimmed by 6 bases and J by 3 bases, leaving 14 bases between them. This CDR3 has 13 residues. CDR1 and CDR2 (germline): SQVTM, ANQGSEA. The rearrangement uses TRBV29-1 and TRBJ1-1; D perhaps matches TRBD1 (5 bases). Material: T cells from blood (PBMCs), unsorted or a sorted subset (not recorded which), obtained before or after yellow fever vaccination (not recorded which). This sequence originates from a woman under 30 who received the yellow fever vaccine. The CDR3 nucleotides read TGCAGCGTCTACCGGGTACAGGACACTGAAGCTTTCTTT. This gives the protein CSVYRVQDTEAFF.